This T cell receptor (beta chain) came from a study of radiation and T cells in renal cell carcinoma. Treatment of the sample: treatment-naive control, cytoreductive nephrectomy. The assay was immunoSEQ multiplex PCR, and TCRdb's table has in-frame clones only and misses some. Of fewer than 20,000 clones detected, around three fifths appear once; the ten largest clones hold roughly 30%. From germline, CDR1 is LGHNA and CDR2 YSLEER. The CDR3 consists of 13 residues. The J segment lost 2 bases and the V segment lost 4 bases, leaving 1 base of the junction unmatched. The chain has TRBV4-3 and TRBJ1-2, with TRBD1 matching 7 bases. The source is a man aged 45-65 years with renal cell carcinoma. The specimen comprised tumor tissue, sampled from a patient whose treatment was nephrectomy without radiotherapy. CDR3 protein: CASSPTGNYGYTF. CDR3 DNA sequence: TGCGCCAGCAGCCCGACAGGGAACTATGGCTACACCTTC.